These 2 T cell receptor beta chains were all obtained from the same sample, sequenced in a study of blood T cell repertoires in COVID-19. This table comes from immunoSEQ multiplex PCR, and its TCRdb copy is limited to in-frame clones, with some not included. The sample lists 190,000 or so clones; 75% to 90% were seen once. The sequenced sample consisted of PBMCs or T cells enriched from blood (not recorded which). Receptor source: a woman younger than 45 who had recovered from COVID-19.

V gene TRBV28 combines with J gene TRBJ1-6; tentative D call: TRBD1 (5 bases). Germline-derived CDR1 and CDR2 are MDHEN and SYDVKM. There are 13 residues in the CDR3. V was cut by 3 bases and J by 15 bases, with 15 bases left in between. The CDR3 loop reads CASSLTVSQNLHF. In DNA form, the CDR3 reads TGTGCCAGCAGTTTGACAGTTAGTCAGAACCTCCACTTT.

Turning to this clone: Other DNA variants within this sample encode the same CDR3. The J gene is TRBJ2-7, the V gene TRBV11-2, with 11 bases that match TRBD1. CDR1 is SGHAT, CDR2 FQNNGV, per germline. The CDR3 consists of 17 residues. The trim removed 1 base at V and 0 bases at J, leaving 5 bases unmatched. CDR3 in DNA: TGTGCCAGCAGCTTAGGGACAGGGGGCGTTAGCTCCTACGAGCAGTACTTC. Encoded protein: CASSLGTGGVSSYEQYF. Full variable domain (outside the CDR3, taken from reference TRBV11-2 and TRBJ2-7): EAGVAQSPRYKIIEKRQSVAFWCNPISGHATLYWYQQILGQGPKLLIQFQNNGVVDDSQLPKDRFSAERLKGVDSTLKIQPAKLEDSAVYLCASSLGTGGVSSYEQYFGPGTRLTVT.